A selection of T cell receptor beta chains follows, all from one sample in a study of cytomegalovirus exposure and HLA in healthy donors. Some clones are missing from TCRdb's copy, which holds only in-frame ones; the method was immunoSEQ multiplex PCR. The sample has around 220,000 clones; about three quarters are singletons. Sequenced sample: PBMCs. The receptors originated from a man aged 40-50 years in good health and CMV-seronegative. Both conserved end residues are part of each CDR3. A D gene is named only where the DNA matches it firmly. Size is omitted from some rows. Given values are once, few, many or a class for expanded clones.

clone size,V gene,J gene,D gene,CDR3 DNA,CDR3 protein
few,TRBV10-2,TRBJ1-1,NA,TGCGCCAGCAGTGTTCGGGAGGAGACGAACACTGAAGCTTTCTTT,CASSVREETNTEAFF
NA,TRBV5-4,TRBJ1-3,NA,TGTGCCAGCAGCCCCGGGTTGGACTCTGGAAACACCATATATTTT,CASSPGLDSGNTIYF
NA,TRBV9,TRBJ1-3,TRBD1,TGTGCCAGCAGTTACACAGGGGGGTCTGGAAACACCATATATTTT,CASSYTGGSGNTIYF
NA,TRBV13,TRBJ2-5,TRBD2,TGTGCCAGCAGGTCCTTCTGGCGGGAGGGCCGGAAGACCCAGTACTTC,CASRSFWREGRKTQYF
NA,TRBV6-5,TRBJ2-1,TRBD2,TGTGCCAGCAGTTACTCGAGGCGGGAGCCCTACAATGAGCAGTTCTTC,CASSYSRREPYNEQFF
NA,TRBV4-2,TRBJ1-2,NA,TGTGCCAGCAGCCAAGATGGCAGAAACTATGGCTACACCTTC,CASSQDGRNYGYTF
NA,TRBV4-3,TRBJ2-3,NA,TGCGCCAGCAGCCAAGATAGGAGGACAGATACGCAGTATTTT,CASSQDRRTDTQYF
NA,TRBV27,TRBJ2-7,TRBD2,TGTGCCAGCAGTTTTGGGACTAGCGGGAGGACGGGGCCCTACGAGCAGTACTTC,CASSFGTSGRTGPYEQYF
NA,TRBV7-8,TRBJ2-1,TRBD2,TGTGCCAGCAGCTTTGGGGGAGGGAAGTACAATGAGCAGTTCTTC,CASSFGGGKYNEQFF
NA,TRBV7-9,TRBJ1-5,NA,TGTGCCAGCAGCTTTGGGGCGGGGAGCAATCAGCCCCAGCATTTT,CASSFGAGSNQPQHF
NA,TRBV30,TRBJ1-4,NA,TGTGCCTGGAGCGAGGGCTATGAAAAACTGTTTTTT,CAWSEGYEKLFF
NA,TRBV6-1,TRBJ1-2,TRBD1,TGTGCCAGCAACGAATACAGGGGAAACTATGGCTACACCTTC,CASNEYRGNYGYTF
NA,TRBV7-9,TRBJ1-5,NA,TGTTCCAGCAGCTTAAGGGGTCAGCCCCAGCATTTT,CSSSLRGQPQHF
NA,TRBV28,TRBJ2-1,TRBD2,TGTGCCAGCGGAGGGGCGGCTAGCGGGTCGTACAATGAGCAGTTCTTC,CASGGAASGSYNEQFF
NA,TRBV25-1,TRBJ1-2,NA,TGTGCCAGCAGTGAAAGGCAGGACTATGGCTACACCTTC,CASSERQDYGYTF
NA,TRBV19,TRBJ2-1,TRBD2,TGTGCCAGTATTGGGACTAGCGCCAACAAGGACTACAATGAGCAGTTCTTC,CASIGTSANKDYNEQFF
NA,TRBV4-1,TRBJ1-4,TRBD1,TGCGCCAGCAGCCAAGATTACCTGGGACAGGGGTTGGGAAAACTGTTTTTT,CASSQDYLGQGLGKLFF
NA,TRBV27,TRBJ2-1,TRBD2,TGTGCCAGCAGTTTACGGAGGTCGGGACTAGCGGGATACAATGAGCAGTTCTTC,CASSLRRSGLAGYNEQFF
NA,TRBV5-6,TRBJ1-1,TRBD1,TGTGCCAGCAGCTTTCAGGGGGCTGCCCGCACTGAAGCTTTCTTT,CASSFQGAARTEAFF
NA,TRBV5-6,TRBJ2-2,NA,TGTGCCAGCAGCTTAGGACGGGAAAGGTCCGGGGAGCTGTTTTTT,CASSLGRERSGELFF
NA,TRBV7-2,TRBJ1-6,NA,TGTGCCAGCGTTGGACAGAGTAATTCACCCCTCCACTTT,CASVGQSNSPLHF
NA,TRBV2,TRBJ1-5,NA,TGTGCCAGCAGTGAACCAGGTATATTCAATCAGCCCCAGCATTTT,CASSEPGIFNQPQHF
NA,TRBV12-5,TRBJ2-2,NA,TGTGCTAGTGGTTTAACTAGTAACACCGGGGAGCTGTTTTTT,CASGLTSNTGELFF
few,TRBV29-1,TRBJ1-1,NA,TGCAGCGTCTTAGGGGCTCCCCCCACTGAAGCTTTCTTT,CSVLGAPPTEAFF
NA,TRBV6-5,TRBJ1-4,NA,TGTGCCAGCAGTTACAGGAGAAGTGAAAAACTGTTTTTT,CASSYRRSEKLFF
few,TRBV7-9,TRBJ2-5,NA,TGTGCCAGCAGCTTAGCAGGGGCAGCCAGGACCCAGTACTTC,CASSLAGAARTQYF
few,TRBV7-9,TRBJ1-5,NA,TGTGCCAGCAGCTTAGGGCAGGGATCACCGCATTTT,CASSLGQGSPHF
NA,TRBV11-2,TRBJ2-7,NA,TGTGCCAGCAGCTCGACTTCCTACGAGCAGTACTTC,CASSSTSYEQYF
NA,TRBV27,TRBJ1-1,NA,TGTGCCAGTCGTACAGTGAACACTGAAGCTTTCTTT,CASRTVNTEAFF
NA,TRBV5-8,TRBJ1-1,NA,TGTGCCAGCAGGGTGATGGGGCAGAACACTGAAGCTTTCTTT,CASRVMGQNTEAFF
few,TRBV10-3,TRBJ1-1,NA,TGTGCCATCAGTGTGGGCCTGAACACTGAAGCTTTCTTT,CAISVGLNTEAFF
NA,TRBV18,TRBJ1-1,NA,TGTGCCAGCTCACCACTCAGGGAGGGTTTTGTTGAAGCTTTCTTT,CASSPLREGFVEAFF
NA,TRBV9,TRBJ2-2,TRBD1,TGTGCCAGCAGCGCCCGGGACAGGGGGCGAGGGGAGCTGTTTTTT,CASSARDRGRGELFF
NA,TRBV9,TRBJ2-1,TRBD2,TGTGCCAGCAGCGTAGGGTGGACTAGCGGGTTAGGATCCTACAATGAGCAGTTCTTC,CASSVGWTSGLGSYNEQFF
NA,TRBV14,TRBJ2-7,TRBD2,TGTGCCAGCAGCCAGATAGGGGAGGGCTACGAGCAGTACTTC,CASSQIGEGYEQYF